This T cell receptor (beta chain) was captured in a study of response to subunit inactivated influenza vaccine. Concerning this clonotype: Antigen unknown.

TCRdb processed the RT-PCR reads anew with MiXCR; each CDR3 protein has one entry. The data contain 650,000 to 800,000 distinct CDR3 sequences, 11% to 15% of them seen just once; the ten biggest clones take up around 6.5%. Study observations and caveats: The authors proposed limited new T cell recruitment per seasonal influenza vaccination.

The CDR3 runs 16 residues. Germline V gene lookup returns CDR1 SGHVS and CDR2 FNYEAQ. With 5 bases removed from V and 8 bases from J, the gap between germline ends came to 22 bases. V and J are TRBV7-6 and TRBJ2-1; D might be TRBD2 (5 bases). This sequence was found in a man aged 45-65 years who received an inactivated influenza vaccine. The source material was PBMCs from blood, sampled approximately 15 days before vaccination. CDR3 DNA: TGTGCCAGCAGCCCACTTGCCGGGGTAGGGTTGGATGAGCAGTTCTTC. Its translation: CASSPLAGVGLDEQFF.